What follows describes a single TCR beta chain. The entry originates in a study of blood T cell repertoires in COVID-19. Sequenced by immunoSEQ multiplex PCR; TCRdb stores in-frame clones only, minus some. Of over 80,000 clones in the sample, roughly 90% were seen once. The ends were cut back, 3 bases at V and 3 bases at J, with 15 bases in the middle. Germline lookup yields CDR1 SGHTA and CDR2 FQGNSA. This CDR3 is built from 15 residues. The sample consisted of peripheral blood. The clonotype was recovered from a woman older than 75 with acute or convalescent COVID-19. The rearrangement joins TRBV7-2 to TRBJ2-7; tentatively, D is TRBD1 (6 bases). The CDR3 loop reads CASSLAGTPNYEQYF. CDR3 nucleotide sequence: TGTGCCAGCAGCTTGGCCGGGACACCGAACTACGAGCAGTACTTC.